The 7 T cell receptor beta chains in this list originate from one sample, sequenced in a study of identical twins (dated by TCRdb to the mid-2010s). Library prep was done by 5' RACE. Sequencing instrument: Illumina HiSeq 2000. TCRdb took the public reads, trimmed them with fastp at Q25, ran MiXCR for clone calling and kept in-frame beta chains. Here each entry gathers all rows of one CDR3 protein and keeps the most common genes and DNA. The sample table shows some 460,000 distinct CDR3 sequences, and around 14% are seen once. The top ten clones comprise 0.4% to 0.55% of the sample. These data are also associated with another study on yellow fever vaccine responses in identical twins.

Sequenced material: CD4+ T cells sorted from blood. The receptors derive from a woman younger than 35 in good health.

The gene calls are TRBV7-2 and TRBJ2-7; D call uncertain. CDR1 SGHTA and CDR2 FQGNSA come from the germline V gene. V was pared by 2 bases and J by 3 bases, with 8 bases between. CDR3 length equals 13 residues. This CDR3 is CASSLNNLYEQYF. The CDR3, as DNA: TGTGCCAGCAGCTTAAATAACCTCTACGAGCAGTACTTC.

The chain joins TRBV2 to TRBJ2-5; 7 nucleotides align to TRBD1. CDR3 length: 13 amino acids. Germline-derived CDR1 and CDR2 are SNHLY and FYNNEI. V was clipped by 4 bases and J by 5 bases; unmatched bases: 4. The CDR3 nucleotides are TGTGCCAGCAGTGGACAGGGCTCGGAGACCCAGTACTTC. It is translated as CASSGQGSETQYF.

V usage is TRBV25-1 and J usage is TRBJ1-1, with 7 bases aligning to TRBD1. The CDR3 contains 15 residues. CDR1 is MGHDK, CDR2 SYGVNS, per germline. The V and J ends lost 1 base and 11 bases, in that order; junction bases with no gene match: 13. CDR3 DNA: TGTGCCAGCAGTGAATTTCTAGGGGGCGCAGAAAGGGCTTTCTTT. Protein product: CASSEFLGGAERAFF.

In regard to this clonotype: At one end the junction does not follow the germline gene, possibly because of a read error. This chain uses TRBV12-3 or TRBV12-4 with TRBJ2-7; D unclear. The CDR3 spans 13 residues. Written as DNA, the CDR3 is TGTGCCAGCAGATTAGGCTTCTCCTACGAGCAGTACTTC. This translates into CASRLGFSYEQYF.

This clonotype has just a few counts. The chain links TRBV20-1 to TRBJ2-7; 10 positions agree with TRBD2. V trimming: 1 base; J trimming: 7 bases; junction bases outside the gene matches: 10. Germline V gene sequence: CDR1 DFQATT, CDR2 SNEGSKA (reference sequence). There are 15 residues in the CDR3. The CDR3 reads CSARAPLAGVVEQYF. CDR3 nucleotides: TGCAGTGCTAGAGCTCCCCTAGCGGGAGTTGTGGAGCAGTACTTC.

This clonotype was seen ten or more times. V and J are TRBV6-5 and TRBJ2-7; D unclear. CDR3 size: 16 residues. Germline CDR1 and CDR2: MNHEY and SVGAGI. V was cut by 5 bases and J by 2 bases, with 19 bases left in between. CDR3 sequence (DNA): TGTGCCAGCAGTCGGTTAAGGTCTAGTTCGCCCTACGAGCAGTACTTC. Amino acids: CASSRLRSSSPYEQYF.

This clonotype was detected many times. The chain employs TRBV7-2 and TRBJ2-3; D ambiguous. CDR3 size: 12 residues. The germline gives CDR1 SGHTA, CDR2 FQGNSA. Trimming removed 5 bases from V and 0 bases from J, with 3 bases in between. Written as DNA, the CDR3 is TGTGCCAGCAGCAAGAGCACAGATACGCAGTATTTT. Encoded protein: CASSKSTDTQYF.